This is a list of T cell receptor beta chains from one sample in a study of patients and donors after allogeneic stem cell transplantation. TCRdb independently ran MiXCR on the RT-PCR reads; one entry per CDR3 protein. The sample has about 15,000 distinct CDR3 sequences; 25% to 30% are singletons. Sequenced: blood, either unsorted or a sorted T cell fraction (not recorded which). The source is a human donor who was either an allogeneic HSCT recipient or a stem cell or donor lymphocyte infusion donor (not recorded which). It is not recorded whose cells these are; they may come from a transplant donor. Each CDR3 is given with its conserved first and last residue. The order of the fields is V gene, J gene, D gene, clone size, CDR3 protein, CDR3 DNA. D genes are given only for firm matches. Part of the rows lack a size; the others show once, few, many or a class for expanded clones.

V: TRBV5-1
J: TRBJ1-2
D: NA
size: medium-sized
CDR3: CASSWGANYGYTF
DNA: TGCGCCAGCAGCTGGGGAGCTAACTATGGCTACACCTTC

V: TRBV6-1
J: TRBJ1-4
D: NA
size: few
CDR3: CASSDLSGRPNEKLFF
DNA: TGTGCCAGCAGTGACCTCTCGGGCCGTCCGAATGAAAAACTGTTTTTT

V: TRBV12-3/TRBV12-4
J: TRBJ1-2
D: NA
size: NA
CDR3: CASSFGRRDYGYTF
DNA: TGTGCCAGCAGTTTCGGTAGAAGAGACTATGGCTACACCTTC

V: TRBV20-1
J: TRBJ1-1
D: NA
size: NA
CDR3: CSTVLRAEAFF
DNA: TGCAGTACAGTTTTGAGGGCTGAAGCTTTCTTT

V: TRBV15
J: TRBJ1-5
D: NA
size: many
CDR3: CATSRDYRFILSNQPQHF
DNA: TGTGCCACCAGCAGAGATTACCGGTTCATCCTTAGCAATCAGCCCCAGCATTTT

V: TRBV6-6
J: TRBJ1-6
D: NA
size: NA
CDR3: CASTGRAGSPLHF
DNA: TGTGCCAGCACGGGCAGGGCGGGGTCACCCCTCCACTTT

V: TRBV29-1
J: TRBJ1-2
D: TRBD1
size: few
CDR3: CSVRTGTSYGYTF
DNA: TGCAGCGTTCGGACAGGGACCTCCTATGGCTACACCTTC

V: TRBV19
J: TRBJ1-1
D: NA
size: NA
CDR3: CASSPRVGGQDTEAFF
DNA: TGTGCCAGTAGTCCCCGAGTGGGGGGGCAGGACACTGAAGCTTTCTTT

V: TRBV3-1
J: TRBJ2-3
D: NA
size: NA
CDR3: CASSQRIASTDTQYF
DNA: TGTGCCAGCAGCCAAAGGATTGCCTCCACAGATACGCAGTATTTT

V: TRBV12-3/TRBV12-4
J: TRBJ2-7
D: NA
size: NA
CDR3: CASGGLYEQYF
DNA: TGTGCCAGCGGCGGGCTATACGAGCAGTACTTC

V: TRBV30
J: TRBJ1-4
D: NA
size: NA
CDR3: CAWSKALQGRAKLFF
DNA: TGTGCCTGGAGTAAAGCCTTACAGGGAAGGGCAAAACTGTTTTTT

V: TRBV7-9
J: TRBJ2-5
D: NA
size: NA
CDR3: CASSPGQQETQYF
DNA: TGTGCCAGCAGCCCTGGACAGCAAGAGACCCAGTACTTC

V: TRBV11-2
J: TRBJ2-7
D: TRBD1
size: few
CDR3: CASSRQGALEQYF
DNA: TGTGCCAGCAGCCGACAGGGGGCACTCGAGCAGTACTTC

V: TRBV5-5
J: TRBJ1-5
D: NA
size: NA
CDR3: CASRLVNQPQHF
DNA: TGTGCCAGCAGACTCGTCAATCAGCCCCAGCATTTT